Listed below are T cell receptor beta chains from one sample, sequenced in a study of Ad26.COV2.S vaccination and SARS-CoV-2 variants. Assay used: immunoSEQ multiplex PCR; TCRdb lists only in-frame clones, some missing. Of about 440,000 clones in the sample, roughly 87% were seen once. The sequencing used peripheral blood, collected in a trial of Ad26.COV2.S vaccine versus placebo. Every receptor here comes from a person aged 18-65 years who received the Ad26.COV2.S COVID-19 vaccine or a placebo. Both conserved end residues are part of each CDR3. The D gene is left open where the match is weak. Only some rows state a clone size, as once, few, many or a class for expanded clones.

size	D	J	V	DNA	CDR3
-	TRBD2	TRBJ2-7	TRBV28	TGTGCCAGCAGTTTGACTAGCGGAGCCTACGAGCAGTACTTC	CASSLTSGAYEQYF
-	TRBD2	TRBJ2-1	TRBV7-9	TGTGCCAGCAGCTCCCTAACTAGCGCGGCTTTGAATGAGCAGTTCTTC	CASSSLTSAALNEQFF
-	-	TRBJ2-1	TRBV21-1	TGTGCCAGCAGCAAAGGGGAGGGCAGATCTAGCGGGAGGGCCTACAATGAGCAGTTCTTC	CASSKGEGRSSGRAYNEQFF
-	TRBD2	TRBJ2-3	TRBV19	TGTGCCAGTGGGACTAGCGGGAGGGTTGGAGATACGCAGTATTTT	CASGTSGRVGDTQYF
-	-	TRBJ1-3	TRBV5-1	TGCGCCAGCAGCTTGACAGGGCGGGCTGGAAACACCATATATTTT	CASSLTGRAGNTIYF
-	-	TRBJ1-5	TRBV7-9	TGTGCCAGCAGCTTACAGGAGGTCGGCAATCAGCCCCAGCATTTT	CASSLQEVGNQPQHF
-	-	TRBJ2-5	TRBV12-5	TGTGCTAGTGGTTTACAACAGGGTCCGGGCCACCAAGAGACCCAGTACTTC	CASGLQQGPGHQETQYF
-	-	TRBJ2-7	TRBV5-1	TGCGCCAGCAGCTTAGACTACGAGCAGTACTTC	CASSLDYEQYF
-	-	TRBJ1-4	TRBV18	TGTGCCAGCTCACCAGGGGGAGCAACTAATGAAAAACTGTTTTTT	CASSPGGATNEKLFF
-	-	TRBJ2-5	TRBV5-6	TGTGCCAGCAGCTTGGCCGAAGCGTGGGAGACCCAGTACTTC	CASSLAEAWETQYF
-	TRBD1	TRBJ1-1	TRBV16	TGTGCCAGCAGCCAATCGGGACAGGGCGGGACTGAAGCTTTCTTT	CASSQSGQGGTEAFF
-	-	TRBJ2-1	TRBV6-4	TGTGCCAGCAGTCCCCGGGACTCACCCTACAATGAGCAGTTCTTC	CASSPRDSPYNEQFF
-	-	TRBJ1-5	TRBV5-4	TGTGCCAGCAGCTTGAACGGGGGTAGAAATCAGCCCCAGCATTTT	CASSLNGGRNQPQHF
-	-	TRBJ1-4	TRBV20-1	TGCAGTGCTCCAGACTATGAAAAACTGTTTTTT	CSAPDYEKLFF
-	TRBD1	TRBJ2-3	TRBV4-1	TGCGCCAGCAGCCTGACAGGGTGGGATACGCAGTATTTT	CASSLTGWDTQYF
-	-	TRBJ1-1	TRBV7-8	TGTGCCAGCAGCTCCACGAAGGGGGGGCACACTGAAGCTTTCTTT	CASSSTKGGHTEAFF
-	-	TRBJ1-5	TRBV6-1	TGTGCCAGCAGTGAAGCGGCTAATCAGCCCCAGCATTTT	CASSEAANQPQHF
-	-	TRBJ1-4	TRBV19	TGTGCCAGTAGTATCGGGGCCCTGGGAGGGAAACTGTTTTTT	CASSIGALGGKLFF
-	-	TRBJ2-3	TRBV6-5	TGTGCCAGCAGTTACAGGGAAACCGATACGCAGTATTTT	CASSYRETDTQYF
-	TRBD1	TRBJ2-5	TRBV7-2	TGTGCCAGCAGCCCCCCGGGGGGACAGGGAGAGACCCAGTACTTC	CASSPPGGQGETQYF
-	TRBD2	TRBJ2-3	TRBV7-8	TGTGCCAGCAGCTCACCTAGCGGGATCACAGATACGCAGTATTTT	CASSSPSGITDTQYF
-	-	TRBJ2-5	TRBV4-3	TGCGCCAGCAGCCAAGATTACAGTGAATCGAGGTGGGGCCAGTACTTC	CASSQDYSESRWGQYF
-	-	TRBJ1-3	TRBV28	TGTGCCAGCAGCCGCAGTGAAAACACCATATATTTT	CASSRSENTIYF
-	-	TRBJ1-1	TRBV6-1	TGTGCCAGCAGTGAAGGACGTTACACTGAAGCTTTCTTT	CASSEGRYTEAFF
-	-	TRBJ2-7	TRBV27	TGTGCCAGCAGCCTCCCCTCAGGGATCCACGAGCAGTACTTC	CASSLPSGIHEQYF
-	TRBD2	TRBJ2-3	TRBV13	TGTGCCAGCAGCTTATTTAGCGGGAGGGCCAGGGATACAGATACGCAGTATTTT	CASSLFSGRARDTDTQYF
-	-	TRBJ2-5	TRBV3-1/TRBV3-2	TGTGCCAGCAGCCAACTGGACAGCCAAGAGACCCAGTACTTC	CASSQLDSQETQYF
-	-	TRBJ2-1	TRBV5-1	TGCGCCAGCAGCTTGGGGACAGACAATGAGCAGTTCTTC	CASSLGTDNEQFF
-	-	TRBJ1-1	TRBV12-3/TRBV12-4	TGTGCCAGCAGTTTATGGGAGGCCACTGAAGCTTTCTTT	CASSLWEATEAFF
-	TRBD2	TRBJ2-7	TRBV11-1	TGTGCCAGCAGCTCCAACGGGCTAGCGGGGTACGAGCAGTACTTC	CASSSNGLAGYEQYF
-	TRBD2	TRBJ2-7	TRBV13	TGTGCCAGCAGTCCTACTCTTAGCGGGAGAATCAACGAGCAGTACTTC	CASSPTLSGRINEQYF
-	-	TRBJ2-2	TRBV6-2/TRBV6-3	TGTGCCAGCAGTTACTCGTTCCCCGACAGCCTAACGAACACCGGGGAGCTGTTTTTT	CASSYSFPDSLTNTGELFF
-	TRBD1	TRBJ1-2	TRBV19	TGTGCCAGCCAACTCCGGGACAGGGTATTCTATGGCTACACCTTC	CASQLRDRVFYGYTF
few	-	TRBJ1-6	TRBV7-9	TGTGCCAGCAGTTATAGCTGGGACGTTTACTCACCCCTCCACTTT	CASSYSWDVYSPLHF
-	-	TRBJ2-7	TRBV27	TGTGCCAGCAGTAAATCGCCGGGGAATAAGATTTACGAGCAGTACTTC	CASSKSPGNKIYEQYF
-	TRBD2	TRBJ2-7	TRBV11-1	TGTGCCAGCAACCCTCGGACTAGCGGGAGCTCCTACGAGCAGTACTTC	CASNPRTSGSSYEQYF
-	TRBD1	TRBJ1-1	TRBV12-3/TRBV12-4	TGTGCCAGCAGCAGTGACAGGGGGACTGAAGCTTTCTTT	CASSSDRGTEAFF
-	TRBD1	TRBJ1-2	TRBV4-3	TGCGCCAGCAGCCAAGCGGCAGGGGGGGACTATGGCTACACCTTC	CASSQAAGGDYGYTF
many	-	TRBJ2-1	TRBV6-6	TGTGCCAGCAGTTACGGTAGGGGGAATGAGCAGTTCTTC	CASSYGRGNEQFF
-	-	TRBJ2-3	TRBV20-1	TGCAGTGCTACCATAGAGGATACGCAGTATTTT	CSATIEDTQYF
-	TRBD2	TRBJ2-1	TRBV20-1	TGCAGTGCTGGTGAGGACCCCCGGGGGAGGGCCGGGAATGAGCAGTTCTTC	CSAGEDPRGRAGNEQFF
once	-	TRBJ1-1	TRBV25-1	TGTGCCAGCAGTGAGGGGTGGCGGGGGAACACTGAAGCTTTCTTT	CASSEGWRGNTEAFF
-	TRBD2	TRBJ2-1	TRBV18	TGTGCCAGCCCCGGGGGGGGCGGGAGGACGAGCGATGAGCAGTTCTTC	CASPGGGGRTSDEQFF
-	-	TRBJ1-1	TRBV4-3	TGCGCCAGCAGCCAAGATTGGGGGCTGATGAACACTGAAGCTTTCTTT	CASSQDWGLMNTEAFF
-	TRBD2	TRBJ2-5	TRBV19	TGTGCCAGTAGTATGGGGGAGGGCCCCAGGGAGACCCAGTACTTC	CASSMGEGPRETQYF
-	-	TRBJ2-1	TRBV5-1	TGCGCCAGCAGCTTCGGTGGTGAGCAGTTCTTC	CASSFGGEQFF
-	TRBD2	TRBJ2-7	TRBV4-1	TGCGCCAGCAGCCCCTCCCGGACTAGATACGAGCAGTACTTC	CASSPSRTRYEQYF
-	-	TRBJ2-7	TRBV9	TGTGCCAGCAGCGGGCTAGCGACCCCCTACGAGCAGTACTTC	CASSGLATPYEQYF
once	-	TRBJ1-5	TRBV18	TGTGCCAGCTCATACACCGGGAGGAACAATCAGCCCCAGCATTTT	CASSYTGRNNQPQHF
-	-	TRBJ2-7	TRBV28	TGTGCCAGCAAAGCCTACGAGCAGTACTTC	CASKAYEQYF
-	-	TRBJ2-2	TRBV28	TGTGCCAGCAGTTTTGGTATCGAAGACATGAACACCGGGGAGCTGTTTTTT	CASSFGIEDMNTGELFF
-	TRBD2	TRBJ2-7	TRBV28	TGTGCCAGCAGACACACTAGCGAGGCCTACGAGCAGTACTTC	CASRHTSEAYEQYF
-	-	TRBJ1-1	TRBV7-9	TGTGCCAGCAGCTTACAGGGTGAAGCTTTCTTT	CASSLQGEAFF
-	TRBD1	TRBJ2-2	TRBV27	TGTGCCAGCAGTTTACTCGGGACAGCTACCGGGGAGCTGTTTTTT	CASSLLGTATGELFF
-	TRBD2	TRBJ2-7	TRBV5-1	TGCGCCAGCAGCTTGGGGGGCCTTAGCGGGAGGTTCTACGAGCAGTACTTC	CASSLGGLSGRFYEQYF
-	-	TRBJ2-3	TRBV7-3	TGTGCCAGCAGCCAAAGGGATTACACAGATACGCAGTATTTT	CASSQRDYTDTQYF
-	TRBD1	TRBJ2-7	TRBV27	TGTGCCAGCCGTCAGGGACAGGGGTACGAGCAGTACTTC	CASRQGQGYEQYF
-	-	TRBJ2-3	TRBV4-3	TGCGCCAGCAGCCAAGTTCCATCCGGGACTCCCTCGGATACGCAGTATTTT	CASSQVPSGTPSDTQYF
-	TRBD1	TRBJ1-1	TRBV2	TGTGCCAGCATCCAGGACAGGACCTTAAACACTGAAGCTTTCTTT	CASIQDRTLNTEAFF
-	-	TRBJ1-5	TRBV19	TGTGCCAGTAGTTTCACCAACCTGGCGGGTCCCGGTAATCAGCCCCAGCATTTT	CASSFTNLAGPGNQPQHF